The T cell receptor beta chain under discussion was sequenced for a study of blood T cells in healthy people across ages. The wider study: Through template switching, about one barcoded beta molecule was captured per two T cells, as measured in model experiments. Study findings and constraints: Both higher diversity and more naive CD4+ cells marked long-lived donors when set against aged donors. With unsorted PBMCs, a conclusive comparison of naive versus antigen-experienced cells was not possible.

This CDR3 has 14 residues. V lost 7 bases and J lost 4; bases outside the gene matches: 8. The V gene's germline CDR1 is SGHTA and CDR2 FQGNSA. The sample holds many counts of this clonotype. Antigen: not known. It was with a sample-barcoded 5' primer and a J-beta primer mix that a second PCR of roughly 7 to 12 cycles was run. A template-switch adaptor with 12 random nucleotides tagged each cDNA molecule. TCRdb independently ran MiXCR on the 5' RACE reads; one entry per CDR3 protein. The sample has about 1.7 million distinct CDR3 sequences; 28% are singletons. Sample: blood. This TCR was sampled from a woman in her 30s in good health. The rearrangement links TRBV7-2 to TRBJ1-1; TRBD1 matches 8 bases. In nucleotides, the CDR3 is TGTGCCAGCACAGCCCAGGGGGCTAGCACTGAAGCTTTCTTT. It is translated as CASTAQGASTEAFF.